Described below is a single T cell receptor beta chain sequence and its context. The antigen is unknown. PCR was performed using 60 Vbeta and 13 Jbeta primers. Libraries were prepared by immunoSEQ multiplex PCR; TCRdb keeps only in-frame clonotypes and omits some of them. The table records roughly 140,000 clones, roughly a tenth of them present only once. CDR1 is SEHNR, CDR2 FQNEAQ, per germline (reference sequence). The CDR3 length is 15 residues. Losses at the gene ends were 5 bases for V and 5 bases for J; bases not matched to a gene: 9. The data derive from a study of cytomegalovirus exposure and HLA in healthy donors. Study findings and constraints: Sequencing depth across donors, presence/absence analyses assumed, was roughly uniform.

The clonotype was recovered from a male donor in good health and CMV-seronegative. This chain uses TRBV7-9 with TRBJ2-5; the match to TRBD1 covers 9 bases. Sequenced input: PBMCs. CDR3 nucleotide sequence: TGTGCCAGCAGCCCCTTCGGACAGGGGCCTGAGACCCAGTACTTC. Its translation is CASSPFGQGPETQYF.